Listed below are T cell receptor beta chains from one sample, sequenced in a study of response to subunit inactivated influenza vaccine. A single record per CDR3 protein comes from TCRdb applying MiXCR to the RT-PCR reads. The sample consists of about 180,000 distinct CDR3 sequences, about 11% of them appearing once. The sequences come from CD8+ T cells sorted from PBMCs, collected roughly 24 months after vaccination. The receptors were sampled from a man between 50 and 70 years old who received an inactivated influenza vaccine. The CDR3 runs from the conserved cysteine through the conserved F or W. A D gene is named only where the DNA matches it firmly. Size is omitted from some rows. Given values are once, few, many or a class for expanded clones.

D gene: -; V gene: TRBV7-8; J gene: TRBJ2-7; CDR3 length: 17; clone size: -; CDR3 protein: CASIFSSGHPSSYEQYF; CDR3 DNA: TGTGCCAGCATTTTTTCGTCTGGGCATCCATCCTCCTACGAGCAGTACTTC
D gene: TRBD2; V gene: TRBV9; J gene: TRBJ2-7; CDR3 length: 13; clone size: few; CDR3 protein: CASSLGTRGEQYF; CDR3 DNA: TGTGCCAGCAGCCTCGGGACTAGGGGCGAGCAGTACTTC
D gene: -; V gene: TRBV7-8; J gene: TRBJ2-1; CDR3 length: 16; clone size: -; CDR3 protein: CASSLWDLVSYNEQFF; CDR3 DNA: TGTGCCAGCAGCTTATGGGACTTGGTCTCCTACAATGAGCAGTTCTTC
D gene: -; V gene: TRBV11-3; J gene: TRBJ2-1; CDR3 length: 14; clone size: -; CDR3 protein: CASSTRTDYNEQFF; CDR3 DNA: TGTGCCAGCAGCACCCGGACGGACTACAATGAGCAGTTCTTC
D gene: TRBD1; V gene: TRBV10-3; J gene: TRBJ1-2; CDR3 length: 14; clone size: -; CDR3 protein: CAISGIIRGNGYTF; CDR3 DNA: TGTGCCATCAGTGGAATTATCAGGGGGAATGGCTACACCTTC
D gene: -; V gene: TRBV27; J gene: TRBJ1-1; CDR3 length: 15; clone size: -; CDR3 protein: CASSLSQGPNTEAFF; CDR3 DNA: TGTGCCAGCAGTTTATCTCAGGGACCGAACACTGAAGCTTTCTTT
D gene: -; V gene: TRBV19; J gene: TRBJ1-3; CDR3 length: 14; clone size: -; CDR3 protein: CASQQDHSGNTIYF; CDR3 DNA: TGTGCCAGCCAACAGGACCACTCTGGAAACACCATATATTTT
D gene: -; V gene: TRBV4-3; J gene: TRBJ2-7; CDR3 length: 14; clone size: few; CDR3 protein: CASSQDTTNYEQYF; CDR3 DNA: TGCGCCAGCAGCCAAGATACTACAAACTACGAGCAGTACTTC
D gene: TRBD2; V gene: TRBV11-2; J gene: TRBJ2-2; CDR3 length: 17; clone size: few; CDR3 protein: CASSFLAGGPNTGELFF; CDR3 DNA: TGTGCCAGCAGCTTTCTAGCGGGGGGACCGAACACCGGGGAGCTGTTTTTT
D gene: TRBD1; V gene: TRBV12-3/TRBV12-4; J gene: TRBJ2-1; CDR3 length: 12; clone size: -; CDR3 protein: CASSQLGTGEFF; CDR3 DNA: TGTGCCAGCAGTCAACTCGGGACAGGGGAGTTCTTC
D gene: TRBD1; V gene: TRBV6-2/TRBV6-3; J gene: TRBJ2-1; CDR3 length: 13; clone size: -; CDR3 protein: CASRGQGHLEGFF; CDR3 DNA: TGTGCCAGCAGGGGACAGGGACATTTAGAAGGGTTCTTC
D gene: TRBD2; V gene: TRBV12-3/TRBV12-4; J gene: TRBJ2-7; CDR3 length: 14; clone size: many; CDR3 protein: CASSPGTSGTEQYF; CDR3 DNA: TGTGCCAGCAGTCCCGGGACTAGCGGGACCGAGCAGTACTTC
D gene: -; V gene: TRBV6-2/TRBV6-3; J gene: TRBJ2-2; CDR3 length: 14; clone size: -; CDR3 protein: CASSYAGATGELFF; CDR3 DNA: TGTGCCAGCAGTTACGCGGGGGCAACCGGGGAGCTGTTTTTT
D gene: -; V gene: TRBV10-3; J gene: TRBJ1-6; CDR3 length: 16; clone size: few; CDR3 protein: CAISEFVAGDNSPLHF; CDR3 DNA: TGTGCCATCAGTGAGTTCGTGGCAGGAGATAATTCACCCCTCCACTTT
D gene: TRBD1; V gene: TRBV5-6; J gene: TRBJ2-7; CDR3 length: 16; clone size: -; CDR3 protein: CASSLGFWTGAYEQYF; CDR3 DNA: TGTGCCAGCAGCTTGGGTTTTTGGACAGGTGCTTACGAGCAGTACTTC
D gene: TRBD2; V gene: TRBV7-8; J gene: TRBJ2-7; CDR3 length: 15; clone size: few; CDR3 protein: CASSLVASGSYEQYF; CDR3 DNA: TGTGCCAGCAGCTTAGTTGCTAGCGGGAGCTACGAGCAGTACTTC
D gene: -; V gene: TRBV7-2; J gene: TRBJ2-7; CDR3 length: 15; clone size: few; CDR3 protein: CASSLTQGSSYEQYF; CDR3 DNA: TGTGCCAGCAGTTTAACCCAGGGAAGCTCCTACGAGCAGTACTTC
D gene: TRBD2; V gene: TRBV7-7; J gene: TRBJ2-1; CDR3 length: 15; clone size: few; CDR3 protein: CASSPGLAYYNEQFF; CDR3 DNA: TGTGCTAGCAGCCCGGGACTAGCATACTACAATGAGCAGTTCTTC
D gene: TRBD2; V gene: TRBV28; J gene: TRBJ2-3; CDR3 length: 16; clone size: many; CDR3 protein: CASTRLLAGGTDTQYF; CDR3 DNA: TGTGCCAGCACCCGCCTACTTGCGGGGGGAACAGATACGCAGTATTTT
D gene: TRBD1; V gene: TRBV29-1; J gene: TRBJ2-2; CDR3 length: 15; clone size: few; CDR3 protein: CSVATGDTNTGELFF; CDR3 DNA: TGCAGCGTTGCCACAGGGGATACTAACACCGGGGAGCTGTTTTTT
D gene: TRBD2; V gene: TRBV19; J gene: TRBJ2-1; CDR3 length: 13; clone size: many; CDR3 protein: CASRTSGLNEQFF; CDR3 DNA: TGTGCCAGTAGAACTAGCGGCCTCAATGAGCAGTTCTTC
D gene: TRBD2; V gene: TRBV7-6; J gene: TRBJ2-2; CDR3 length: 15; clone size: -; CDR3 protein: CASSPSGSYPGELFF; CDR3 DNA: TGTGCCAGCAGCCCTAGCGGGAGTTATCCCGGGGAGCTGTTTTTT